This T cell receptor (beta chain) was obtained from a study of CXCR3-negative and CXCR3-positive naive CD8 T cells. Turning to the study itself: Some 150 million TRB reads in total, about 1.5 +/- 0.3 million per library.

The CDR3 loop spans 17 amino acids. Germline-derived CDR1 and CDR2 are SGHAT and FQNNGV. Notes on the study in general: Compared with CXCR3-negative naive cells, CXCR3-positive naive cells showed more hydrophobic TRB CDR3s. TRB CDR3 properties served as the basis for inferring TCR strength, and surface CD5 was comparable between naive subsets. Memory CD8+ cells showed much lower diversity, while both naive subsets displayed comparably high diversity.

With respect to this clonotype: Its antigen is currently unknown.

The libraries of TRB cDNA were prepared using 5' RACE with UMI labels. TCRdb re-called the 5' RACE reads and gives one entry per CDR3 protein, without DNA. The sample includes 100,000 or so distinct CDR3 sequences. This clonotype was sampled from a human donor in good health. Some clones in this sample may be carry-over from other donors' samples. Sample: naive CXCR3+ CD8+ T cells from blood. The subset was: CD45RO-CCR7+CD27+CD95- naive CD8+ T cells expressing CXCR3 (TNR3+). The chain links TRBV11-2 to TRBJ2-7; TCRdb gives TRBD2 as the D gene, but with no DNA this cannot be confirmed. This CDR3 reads CASSHLAFGRSIYEQYF.